Below are 22 T cell receptor beta chains sequenced from a single sample in a study of T-cell memory formation after mild COVID-19. MiXCR was run by TCRdb on the 5' RACE reads, yielding one entry per CDR3 protein. The table includes approximately 300,000 distinct CDR3 sequences, around 8% detected once. The sequenced material came from PBMCs or a T cell subset sorted from them (not recorded which). These TCRs come from a man between 18 and 29 years old who had mild COVID-19 (a few samples of this study predate the infection). Cell type and time point are not known.

The gene calls are TRBV27 and TRBJ2-1, with D possibly TRBD1 on 7 matching bases. Trimming left V 5 bases short and J 4 bases short, with 15 bases between. The CDR3 covers 15 residues. Looked up from germline, CDR1 is MNHEY and CDR2 is SMNVEV (reference sequence). The CDR3 DNA follows: TGTGCCAGCAGTAGGGCAGGGGGAGGATACAATGAGCAGTTCTTC. Encoded protein: CASSRAGGGYNEQFF.

The V gene is TRBV3-1, the J gene TRBJ2-5, with D possibly matching TRBD1 (6 bases). The V gene's germline CDR1 is LGHDT and CDR2 YNNKEL (reference sequence). The CDR3 sequence is 14 residues long. V was shortened by 2 bases and J by 3 bases, with 10 bases between the two germline ends. DNA of the CDR3: TGTGCCAGCAGCCAAACACAGGGAAAAGAGACCCAGTACTTC. This encodes CASSQTQGKETQYF.

This clonotype has a count of ten or more. The chain links TRBV7-9 to TRBJ2-1; TRBD2 aligns across 11 bases. V shed 1 base and J 6 bases; nucleotides not matched to a gene: 5. This CDR3 comprises 16 residues. Germline CDR1 is SEHNR and CDR2 is FQNEAQ (reference sequence). The CDR3 DNA is TGTGCCAGCAGCTTAGGAGGGACTAGCGGAGTCAATGAGCAGTTCTTC. Protein: CASSLGGTSGVNEQFF.

The V and J genes are TRBV12-3 or TRBV12-4 and TRBJ2-5, with D perhaps matching TRBD1 or TRBD2 (6 bases each). The V and J ends lost 3 bases and 4 bases respectively, with 12 bases between them. The CDR3 runs 14 residues. This CDR3 reads CASSLNGGRETQYF. In DNA form, the CDR3 reads TGTGCCAGCAGTTTGAACGGGGGCCGAGAGACCCAGTACTTC.

V and J are TRBV20-1 and TRBJ2-3; D unresolved. V was pared by 5 bases and J by 3 bases, with 15 bases between. CDR3 size: 14 residues. Germline assignment: CDR1 DFQATT and CDR2 SNEGSKA (reference sequence). The CDR3 loop is CSAGPPGFTDTQYF. CDR3 DNA sequence: TGCAGTGCTGGACCCCCCGGGTTTACAGATACGCAGTATTTT.

The chain joins TRBV28 to TRBJ2-7, with 8 bases lining up with TRBD1. The CDR3 spans 14 residues. CDR1 and CDR2 (germline): MDHEN, SYDVKM. V lost 1 base to trimming and J lost 6 bases; unmatched junction nucleotides: 5. The CDR3 here is CASSLSRGRGEQYV. The CDR3 DNA reads as TGTGCCAGCAGTTTATCCAGGGGGCGAGGCGAGCAGTACGTC.

This clonotype has just a few counts. The chain recombines TRBV23-1 with TRBJ2-1, with unresolved D. TRBV23-1 has ORF status, its function being uncertain. Trimming removed 6 bases from V and 2 bases from J, with 26 bases in between. The CDR3 has 19 residues. The CDR3 spells CASSPSSRYTCKTYNEQFF. As DNA, the CDR3 is TGCGCCAGCAGCCCCTCATCGAGGTATACATGTAAGACCTACAATGAGCAGTTCTTC.

The sample holds many counts of this clonotype. This rearrangement joins TRBV20-1 to TRBJ2-1; D unclear. The CDR3 runs to 14 residues. The V gene's germline CDR1 is DFQATT and CDR2 SNEGSKA (reference sequence). Trimming removed 3 bases at V and 2 bases at J, with 11 bases between. CDR3 loop: CSASQAKAYNEQFF. The CDR3 region has the DNA TGCAGTGCTAGCCAAGCGAAAGCCTACAATGAGCAGTTCTTC.

This clonotype was detected only a few times. The chain recombines TRBV6-5 with TRBJ1-6; TRBD1 matches at 9 bases. Trimming cost V 6 bases and J 8 bases; bases outside gene matches: 8. This CDR3 has 15 amino acids. CDR1 is MNHEY, CDR2 SVGAGI, per germline. CDR3 in DNA: TGTGCCAGCAGCGACATTGGACAGGGGCATTCACCCCTCCACTTT. Its protein product is CASSDIGQGHSPLHF.

In this sample, this clonotype turned up a few times. The chain joins TRBV4-3 to TRBJ2-1, with 16 nucleotides matching TRBD2. Germline V gene data show CDR1 as LGHNA and CDR2 as YSLEER. V shed 4 bases and J 9 bases; nucleotides not matched to a gene: 15. This CDR3 has 19 residues. Written as DNA, the CDR3 is TGCGCCAGCAGCCTCCCGGGACTAGCGGGGGGGCTCGGCCTTTCTGAGCAGTTCTTC. Its protein product is CASSLPGLAGGLGLSEQFF.

This clonotype was counted only a few times. The V gene is TRBV7-3, the J gene TRBJ1-1; 8 positions match TRBD1. The ends lost 3 bases at V and 1 base at J; junction bases unmatched: 10. Germline assignment: CDR1 SGHTA and CDR2 FQGTGA. CDR3 length equals 17 residues. This chain's CDR3 is CASSFTRRGPANTEAFF. The DNA for the CDR3 is TGTGCCAGCAGCTTTACCCGCAGGGGGCCTGCGAACACTGAAGCTTTCTTT.

This clonotype appeared many times. This chain uses TRBV7-2 with TRBJ2-7; D remains unclear. The V end lost 5 bases, the J end lost 6 bases, and 11 bases lay between the germline ends. This CDR3 is 12 amino acids long. Germline V gene lookup returns CDR1 SGHTA and CDR2 FQGNSA. The CDR3 DNA sequence: TGTGCCAGCAGCCTAACGACCTCCGAGCAGTACTTC. Its protein product is CASSLTTSEQYF.

The chain is built from TRBV20-1 and TRBJ1-5, with D maybe TRBD1 (5 bases). The germline V and J ends were trimmed by 3 bases and 1 base, with 16 bases remaining between them. Germline V CDR1 and CDR2: DFQATT, SNEGSKA (reference sequence). This CDR3 is built from 16 residues. CDR3 loop: CSARAIQDTSNQPQHF. Written as DNA, the CDR3 is TGCAGTGCTAGGGCCATTCAGGACACCAGCAATCAGCCCCAGCATTTT.

This clonotype was observed many times. The V and J genes are TRBV12-3 or TRBV12-4 and TRBJ2-2, with TRBD2 identical over 11 bases. Losses at the gene ends were 3 bases for V and 6 bases for J; bases not matched to a gene: 3. The CDR3 extends over 15 amino acids. The CDR3 sequence is CASSLGLAASGELFF. CDR3 sequence (DNA): TGTGCCAGCAGTTTGGGACTAGCGGCCTCCGGGGAGCTGTTTTTT.

A few counts support this clonotype. The chain joins TRBV7-2 to TRBJ1-1, with 10 bases identical to TRBD1. J lost 6 bases, V lost 4 bases, and 11 bases had no gene match. The V gene's germline CDR1 is SGHTA and CDR2 FQGNSA. This CDR3 comprises 16 residues. CDR3 sequence reads: CASSYVTGQGRPEAFF. The DNA of the CDR3 is TGTGCCAGCAGCTACGTAACGGGACAGGGGCGCCCTGAAGCTTTCTTT.

This clonotype has a handful of counts. The chain has TRBV29-1 and TRBJ1-4; maybe TRBD1 (5 bases). Germline V gives CDR1 SQVTM, CDR2 ANQGSEA. The CDR3 is 14 residues long. V dropped 2 bases and J dropped 7 bases, with 14 bases sitting between them. CDR3 protein: CSVELRGQGEKLFF. The CDR3 DNA follows: TGCAGCGTTGAATTGAGGGGCCAGGGTGAAAAACTGTTTTTT.

This clonotype showed up many times. V and J are TRBV7-9 and TRBJ2-1, with D perhaps TRBD1 (6 bases). The CDR3 consists of 15 residues. V was shortened by 7 bases and J by 2 bases, with 15 bases between the two germline ends. The V gene's germline CDR1 is SEHNR and CDR2 FQNEAQ (reference sequence). In DNA, the CDR3 is TGTGCCAGCATCGAACTACAGGGAGCCTACAATGAGCAGTTCTTC. This codes for CASIELQGAYNEQFF.

In this sample, this clonotype turned up a few times. This chain uses TRBV12-3 or TRBV12-4 with TRBJ1-1; D uncertain. V lost 2 bases and J lost 5, with 9 bases in between. CDR3 length equals 13 residues. The CDR3 DNA follows: TGTGCCAGCAGTTTAATCTACCGGACTGAAGCTTTCTTT. This gives the protein CASSLIYRTEAFF.

This chain connects TRBV12-3 or TRBV12-4 to TRBJ1-5; unclear D gene. The V and J ends lost 2 bases and 0 bases respectively, with 5 bases between them. The CDR3 is made up of 14 amino acids. In nucleotides, the CDR3 is TGTGCCAGCAGTTTACGGCATAGCAATCAGCCCCAGCATTTT. It is translated as CASSLRHSNQPQHF.

This clonotype showed up many times. The chain combines TRBV7-7 with TRBJ2-2, with TRBD2 matching over 11 bases. This CDR3 region has 15 residues. Germline CDR1 SSHAT, CDR2 FNYEAQ (reference sequence). Germline trimming cut 8 bases from V and 1 base from J; bases unmatched to any gene: 3. The CDR3 reads CASGTSGVNTGELFF. The DNA for the CDR3 is TGTGCCAGCGGGACTAGCGGAGTGAACACCGGGGAGCTGTTTTTT.

Ten or more counts support this clonotype. V usage is TRBV6-4 and J usage is TRBJ2-2, with 8 bases fitting TRBD1. The V and J ends lost 5 bases and 0 bases, in that order; junction bases with no gene match: 5. The CDR3 length is 16 residues. CDR1 and CDR2 from the germline V gene are MRHNA and SNTAGT. The CDR3 region is CASSRQGPSNTGELFF. The CDR3 DNA reads as TGTGCCAGCAGTCGACAGGGGCCCTCGAACACCGGGGAGCTGTTTTTT.

The chain joins TRBV7-3 to TRBJ2-1; 12 bases are a match to TRBD1. After removal of 5 bases from V and 7 bases from J, the junction contained 12 bases not matched to a gene. The CDR3 has 17 residues. CDR1 and CDR2 from the germline V gene are SGHTA and FQGTGA. The chain's CDR3 is CASSLGGGQGAINEQFF. Here the CDR3 DNA reads TGTGCCAGCAGCCTCGGCGGGGGACAGGGGGCAATAAATGAGCAGTTCTTC.